The entry below describes one T cell receptor delta chain. This entry comes from a study of gamma-delta T cells after stem cell transplantation. The CDR3 totals 18 residues. The germline V gene encodes CDR1 TSWWSYY and CDR2 QGS. V lost 2 bases to trimming and J lost 7 bases; unmatched junction nucleotides: 18. TCRdb re-called the RT-PCR reads through CATT. The sample records approximately 4,500 delta-chain clones, about 15% being singletons. The chain joins TRDV1 to TRDJ1, with 8 bases fitting TRDD2. The TCR was taken from a human donor. It is not recorded whose cells these are; they may come from a transplant donor. The specimen sequenced was gamma-delta T cells. CDR3 residues: CALGEYGASYSGYGKLIF. The CDR3 DNA sequence: TGTGCTCTTGGGGAATATGGGGCTTCCTACTCGGGATATGGTAAACTCATCTTT.